These 4 T cell receptor beta chains were all obtained from the same sample, sequenced in a study of control samples from healthy donors and cancer patients. The protocol was immunoSEQ multiplex PCR, while the TCRdb copy is restricted to in-frame clones and leaves out a portion. Of about 110,000 clones listed, about 80% were seen once; the top ten hold roughly 6.5%. The sequenced material came from blood. The receptors were gathered from a man aged 18 to 29 in good health.

The chain recombines TRBV5-4 with TRBJ1-2; a weak D match, TRBD1 (5 bases). V was trimmed by 1 base and J by 4 bases, leaving 14 bases between them. Looked up from germline, CDR1 is SGHNT and CDR2 is YYREEE (reference sequence). The CDR3 is made up of 15 amino acids. Here the CDR3 reads CASSLYDSDSYGYTF. The CDR3 DNA sequence: TGTGCCAGCAGCTTGTACGACAGTGATTCCTATGGCTACACCTTC. The whole variable domain, remainder taken from reference TRBV5-4 and TRBJ1-2, is ETGVTQSPTHLIKTRGQQVTLRCSSQSGHNTVSWYQQALGQGPQFIFQYYREEENGRGNFPPRFSGLQFPNYSSELNVNALELDDSALYLCASSLYDSDSYGYTFGSGTRLTVV.

This clone occurred a few times. The chain carries TRBV5-6 and TRBJ2-2; D possibly matches TRBD1 or TRBD2 (5 bases each). V was cut by 1 base and J by 4 bases, with 11 bases left in between. CDR1 and CDR2 (germline): SGHDT, YYEEEE. This CDR3 is built from 15 residues. The CDR3: CASSLRQGRTGELFF. Written as DNA, the CDR3 is TGTGCCAGCAGCTTGAGGCAGGGACGCACCGGGGAGCTGTTTTTT.

This chain connects TRBV7-2 to TRBJ2-3; TRBD2 is a possible D gene (5 bases). The V end lost 1 base, the J end lost 3 bases, and 8 bases lay between the germline ends. This CDR3 is 14 amino acids long. Per germline, CDR1 SGHTA and CDR2 FQGNSA. CDR3 bases: TGTGCCAGCAGCTTAGGGAGCGGTACAGATACGCAGTATTTT. It translates to CASSLGSGTDTQYF.

This clone was counted between two and nine times. The J gene is TRBJ2-5, the V gene TRBV5-4; no definite D call. This CDR3 is built from 11 residues. Trimming took 2 bases from V and 5 from J, leaving 4 bases between them. Germline V CDR1 and CDR2: SGHNT, YYREEE (reference sequence). The CDR3 sequence: CASSFTETQYF. The CDR3 DNA reads as TGTGCCAGCAGCTTTACCGAGACCCAGTACTTC.